This T cell receptor (beta chain) was identified during a study of T cells in Graves' hyperthyroidism and ophthalmopathy. The germline V and J ends were trimmed by 2 bases and 0 bases, with 8 bases remaining between them. This CDR3 is built from 14 residues. Per the germline V gene, CDR1 is SGHAT and CDR2 is FQNNGV. Amplification targeted TCR beta CDR3 regions from RNA transcripts. First-round RT-PCR targeting the TCR CDR3 was performed with the HTBI primer set. Each CDR3 protein is one row after TCRdb ran MiXCR on the multiplex PCR reads. The data show around 400,000 distinct CDR3 sequences, around 25% seen once. The study's findings and limits: Ophthalmopathy was distinguished from stable hyperthyroidism by 13 V-J signatures. Most thyroid-expanded clonotypes above 0.001 were also found in blood.

This clonotype was picked up many times. The antigen is not known. Stable Graves' hyperthyroidism meant no ophthalmopathy progression within 18 months. Fresh peripheral blood, more than 8 ml of it, supplied the PBMCs. The sequencing sample was made of blood. The chain carries TRBV11-2 and TRBJ2-7; D remains ambiguous. This TCR came from a middle-aged man with Graves' hyperthyroidism. The CDR3 loop is CASSLSQLSYEQYF. The DNA of the CDR3 is TGTGCCAGCAGCTTAAGCCAACTCTCCTACGAGCAGTACTTC.